The 22 T cell receptor beta chains below all came from one sample that was sequenced in a study of cytomegalovirus exposure and HLA in healthy donors. With 60 Vbeta and 13 Jbeta primers, the PCR was carried out. The protocol was immunoSEQ multiplex PCR, while the TCRdb copy is restricted to in-frame clones and leaves out a portion. Found here are fewer than 200,000 clones, roughly 87% of them singletons; the top ten hold around 0.21%. Sequences were obtained from PBMCs. Receptors originate from a girl under three years old in good health and CMV-seronegative.

The V and J genes are TRBV9 and TRBJ2-1; TRBD1 agrees at 7 bases. Germline V gene lookup returns CDR1 SGDLS and CDR2 YYNGEE. With V trimmed by 0 bases and J by 9 bases, 3 bases remained unmatched. The CDR3 runs to 13 residues. CDR3 in DNA: TGTGCCAGCAGCGTAGCTCAGGGGGTTGAGCAGTTCTTC. The encoded protein is CASSVAQGVEQFF.

This clone has a single count. The chain uses TRBV18 and TRBJ2-4, with a weak D call TRBD1 (5 bases). The germline V gene has CDR1 KGHSH and CDR2 LQKENI. Trimming left V 0 bases short and J 6 bases short, with 12 bases between. This CDR3 contains 15 residues. CDR3 loop: CASSPPSKGANIQYF. CDR3 in DNA: TGTGCCAGCTCACCACCGTCGAAAGGGGCAAACATTCAGTACTTC.

A few counts support this clone. The V call is TRBV5-1, the J call TRBJ2-5; a weak D match, TRBD2 (5 bases). Deletions cut 4 bases from V and 2 bases from J, with 15 bases between. The length of the CDR3 is 15 residues. Germline-derived CDR1 and CDR2 are SGHRS and YFSETQ. The CDR3 loop reads CASSPLGDLQETQYF. The CDR3 nucleotides read TGCGCCAGCAGCCCCCTCGGGGATTTGCAAGAGACCCAGTACTTC.

CDR3 residues: CASSPSGNTYNEQFF. The CDR3 DNA is TGTGCCAGCAGCCCCAGCGGGAACACCTACAATGAGCAGTTCTTC. The chain links TRBV7-9 to TRBJ2-1; 7 nucleotides line up with TRBD2. The CDR3 is made up of 15 amino acids. Trimming took 5 bases from V and 2 from J; bases not matched to a gene: 6. CDR1 and CDR2 from the germline V gene are SEHNR and FQNEAQ (reference sequence).

This clone has a single count. The genes are TRBV5-1 and TRBJ2-5; D is possibly TRBD1 (6 bases). The CDR3 is made up of 12 amino acids. V lost 5 bases and J lost 7, with 12 bases in between. The V gene's germline CDR1 is SGHRS and CDR2 YFSETQ. DNA for the CDR3: TGCGCCAGCAGTACAGGGTTAGGGACCCAGTACTTC. Its translation is CASSTGLGTQYF.

This rearrangement joins TRBV4-2 to TRBJ2-3, with 9 bases identical to TRBD1. The junction had 5 bases not matched to a gene; V was cut back by 4 bases and J by 6 bases. Germline V gene sequence: CDR1 LGHNA, CDR2 YNFKEQ. The length of the CDR3 is 14 residues. CDR3 residues: CASSPGTGSDTQYF. The CDR3 DNA reads TGTGCCAGCAGCCCGGGGACAGGGTCCGATACGCAGTATTTT.

The chain couples TRBV25-1 to TRBJ2-3, with 10 bases identical to TRBD1. CDR1 and CDR2 from the germline V gene are MGHDK and SYGVNS. Trimming took 4 bases from V and 2 from J; bases not matched to a gene: 9. The CDR3 extends over 17 amino acids. The CDR3 DNA reads TGTGCCAGCAGTGGGGGACAGGGGAGTTCACACACAGATACGCAGTATTTT. Its protein product is CASSGGQGSSHTDTQYF. The entire variable domain, with the rest obtained from reference TRBV25-1 and TRBJ2-3, is as follows: EADIYQTPRYLVIGTGKKITLECSQTMGHDKMYWYQQDPGMELHLIHYSYGVNSTEKGDLSSESTVSRIRTEHFPLTLESARPSHTSQYLCASSGGQGSSHTDTQYFGPGTRLTVL.

The V gene is TRBV2, the J gene TRBJ2-4; TRBD1 might be the D (6 bases). V was cut by 4 bases and J by 0 bases, with 13 bases left in between. Germline V gives CDR1 SNHLY, CDR2 FYNNEI. The CDR3 is 16 residues long. CDR3 protein: CASSVGAVVAKNIQYF. The CDR3 DNA reads TGTGCCAGCAGTGTGGGGGCGGTAGTAGCCAAAAACATTCAGTACTTC.

V and J are TRBV18 and TRBJ1-5; the match to TRBD1 covers 7 bases. The V and J ends lost 6 bases and 1 base, in that order; junction bases with no gene match: 9. The V gene's germline CDR1 is KGHSH and CDR2 LQKENI. The CDR3 spans 16 residues. The CDR3 loop reads CASSPYRGVSNQPQHF. The CDR3 bases are TGTGCCAGCTCCCCCTACAGGGGAGTAAGCAATCAGCCCCAGCATTTT.

The rearrangement uses TRBV5-1 and TRBJ2-3; D perhaps matches TRBD1 (5 bases). The germline gives CDR1 SGHRS, CDR2 YFSETQ. CDR3 length: 15 residues. Trimming pared 3 bases from V and 5 bases from J, leaving 16 bases between. The chain's CDR3 is CASSSGYGAGDTQYF. DNA of the CDR3: TGCGCCAGCAGCTCAGGGTATGGGGCAGGAGATACGCAGTATTTT.

V and J are TRBV27 and TRBJ1-5; D is perhaps TRBD1 (6 bases). The length of the CDR3 is 13 residues. Trimming removed 4 bases from V and 6 bases from J, with 10 bases in between. The germline CDR1 and CDR2 sequences are MNHEY and SMNVEV (reference sequence). The CDR3 loop is CASSSGDGQPQHF. CDR3 nucleotide sequence: TGTGCCAGCAGTTCAGGGGATGGTCAGCCCCAGCATTTT.

This clone turned up a few times. This sequence joins TRBV6-5 and TRBJ1-6; D is perhaps TRBD1 (5 bases). The CDR3 runs to 15 residues. CDR1 and CDR2 from the germline V gene are MNHEY and SVGAGI. With 0 bases removed from V and 10 bases from J, the gap between germline ends came to 13 bases. The CDR3 sequence is CASSYSVWGNSPLHF. The CDR3 nucleotides read TGTGCCAGCAGTTACTCGGTCTGGGGCAACTCACCCCTCCACTTT.

The chain joins TRBV19 to TRBJ1-6, with 10 positions matching TRBD1. Trimming took 3 bases from V and 10 from J; bases not matched to a gene: 6. CDR1 is LNHDA and CDR2 is SQIVND in the germline V gene (reference sequence). This CDR3 is built from 15 residues. The CDR3 loop is CASSILRDRGSPLHF. CDR3 DNA: TGTGCCAGTAGTATTTTGCGGGACAGGGGATCACCCCTCCACTTT.

The V call is TRBV6-1, the J call TRBJ1-5, with 10 bases lining up with TRBD1. Trimming removed 5 bases from V and 8 bases from J; junction bases left unmatched: 6. The CDR3 contains 14 residues. Per the germline V gene, CDR1 is MNHNS and CDR2 is SASEGT. CDR3 residues: CASSPGQGLEPQHF. The CDR3 nucleotides read TGTGCCAGCAGTCCGGGACAGGGGTTAGAGCCCCAGCATTTT.

This chain uses TRBV2 with TRBJ2-3; 8 bases match TRBD2. Trimming removed 2 bases from V and 2 bases from J; junction bases left unmatched: 12. CDR1 SNHLY and CDR2 FYNNEI come from the germline V gene. The length of the CDR3 is 18 residues. The CDR3 nucleotides are TGTGCCAGCAGTGAACCGGGAGGGGAGCGGCTTAACACAGATACGCAGTATTTT. Protein sequence: CASSEPGGERLNTDTQYF.

The chain joins TRBV5-1 to TRBJ2-3; TRBD2 matches at 11 bases. Germline CDR1 reads SGHRS; CDR2 reads YFSETQ. V lost 3 bases, J lost 5 bases, and 11 bases stayed unmatched. This CDR3 is 17 amino acids long. The CDR3 DNA is TGCGCCAGCAGCTCTTCCTTAGCGGGGGGGGTGTTAGATACGCAGTATTTT. It yields the protein CASSSSLAGGVLDTQYF.

The chain is built from TRBV30 and TRBJ1-4; TRBD1 matches 9 bases. V dropped 3 bases and J dropped 8; count of bases not matched to a gene: 7. This CDR3 comprises 14 residues. The V gene's germline CDR1 is GTSNPN and CDR2 SVGIG (reference sequence). Written as DNA, the CDR3 is TGTGCCTGGAGCGTCGGGACAGGGCCCGAAAAACTGTTTTTT. Amino acids: CAWSVGTGPEKLFF.

This clone was found once. The chain recombines TRBV20-1 with TRBJ2-5; D gene unclear. The V and J ends lost 5 bases and 3 bases respectively, with 7 bases between them. Per germline, CDR1 DFQATT and CDR2 SNEGSKA (reference sequence). The CDR3 loop spans 11 amino acids. Here the CDR3 DNA reads TGCAGTGCTCTTAAAAAAGAGACCCAGTACTTC. Protein sequence: CSALKKETQYF.

This clone was recorded a few times. The chain is built from TRBV7-9 and TRBJ2-2, with a tentative D call TRBD1 (5 bases). Per the germline V gene, CDR1 is SEHNR and CDR2 is FQNEAQ (reference sequence). The V end lost 0 bases, the J end lost 5 bases, and 19 bases lay between the germline ends. CDR3 length equals 18 residues. The CDR3 DNA follows: TGTGCCAGCAGCTTAGCGTACGGACACCTGAGGCGAACCGGGGAGCTGTTTTTT. It translates to CASSLAYGHLRRTGELFF.

This chain joins TRBV29-1 and TRBJ2-5; maybe TRBD1 (5 bases). CDR3 length equals 17 residues. The V gene's germline CDR1 is SQVTM and CDR2 ANQGSEA. The ends were cut back, 0 bases at V and 3 bases at J, with 20 bases in the middle. The CDR3 loop reads CSVEDPHRMPFEETQYF. The CDR3 bases are TGCAGCGTTGAAGATCCCCACAGGATGCCATTTGAAGAGACCCAGTACTTC.

The V call is TRBV4-2, the J call TRBJ2-5; TRBD2 matches at 14 bases. V trimming: 3 bases; J trimming: 5 bases; junction bases outside the gene matches: 5. This CDR3 has 16 amino acids. Germline CDR1 and CDR2: LGHNA and YNFKEQ. CDR3 loop: CASSHRLAGGPETQYF. CDR3 in DNA: TGTGCCAGCAGCCACCGACTAGCGGGAGGGCCGGAGACCCAGTACTTC.

The chain recombines TRBV4-1 with TRBJ2-6; TRBD1 matches at 10 bases. Germline V CDR1 and CDR2: MGHRA, YSYEKL. The trim removed 1 base at V and 2 bases at J, leaving 5 bases unmatched. The CDR3 loop spans 18 amino acids. In DNA, the CDR3 is TGCGCCAGCAGCCAAGCCCCGGGACAGGGGCCTGGGGCCAACGTCCTGACTTTC. This gives the protein CASSQAPGQGPGANVLTF.